Below are 28 T cell receptor beta chains sequenced from a single sample in a study of cytomegalovirus exposure and HLA in healthy donors. Repertoires were generated with immunoSEQ multiplex PCR, while TCRdb's copy carries only in-frame clones and drops some. This table has 150,000 to 180,000 clones, more than 70% appearing once. Sequencing input: PBMCs. Receptors originate from a human donor in good health.

The J gene is TRBJ1-2, the V gene TRBV14, with 9 bases that match TRBD1. The CDR3 runs to 15 residues. J gave up 7 bases and V 4 bases, and 10 bases lay outside the gene matches. Germline V gene data show CDR1 as SGHDN and CDR2 as FVKESK. The CDR3 DNA reads TGTGCCAGCAGCCTCCTTGAAGGGGACAGGGCTGGCTACACCTTC. This translates into CASSLLEGDRAGYTF.

The chain carries TRBV15 and TRBJ2-1; D might be TRBD1 (6 bases). From germline, CDR1 is LNHNV and CDR2 YYDKDF (reference sequence). This CDR3 contains 14 residues. Deletions cut 6 bases from V and 5 bases from J, with 14 bases between. As DNA, the CDR3 is TGTGCCACCAGTAAGAGGGGACACGACAATGAGCAGTTCTTC. It yields the protein CATSKRGHDNEQFF. The full variable domain, rest sourced from reference TRBV15 and TRBJ2-1, is DAMVIQNPRYQVTQFGKPVTLSCSQTLNHNVMYWYQQKSSQAPKLLFHYYDKDFNNEADTPDNFQSRRPNTSFCFLDIRSPGLGDTAMYLCATSKRGHDNEQFFGPGTRLTVL.

The chain recombines TRBV5-1 with TRBJ2-1; D is ambiguous. Trimming shortened V by 2 bases and J by 8 bases, and 11 bases separated the two germline ends. Germline V gene sequence: CDR1 SGHRS, CDR2 YFSETQ. This CDR3 has 13 residues. The CDR3 reads CASSFLTPDEQFF. The CDR3, as DNA: TGCGCCAGCAGCTTTTTGACACCCGATGAGCAGTTCTTC.

The chain is built from TRBV4-1 and TRBJ1-1, with D unresolved. V dropped 0 bases and J dropped 4 bases, with 12 bases sitting between them. CDR1 and CDR2 (germline): MGHRA, YSYEKL. There are 15 residues in the CDR3. CDR3 in DNA: TGCGCCAGCAGCCAAGAAGCCGGCGGAGGCACTGAAGCTTTCTTT. Amino acids: CASSQEAGGGTEAFF.

The chain carries TRBV5-6 and TRBJ1-1; D perhaps matches TRBD1 (5 bases). This CDR3 is 15 amino acids long. Germline lookup yields CDR1 SGHDT and CDR2 YYEEEE. Trimming left V 0 bases short and J 0 bases short, with 9 bases between. CDR3 nucleotide sequence: TGTGCCAGCAGCTTGGGGGGCCCCATGAACACTGAAGCTTTCTTT. It is translated as CASSLGGPMNTEAFF.

This clone was observed a single time. This chain links TRBV6-5 with TRBJ2-5; 10 bases align to TRBD1. The CDR3 is made up of 14 amino acids. With V trimmed by 2 bases and J by 4 bases, 1 base remained unmatched. Germline values: CDR1 MNHEY, CDR2 SVGAGI. The CDR3 DNA follows: TGTGCCAGCAGTTACGACAGGGGGCGAGAGACCCAGTACTTC. The encoded protein is CASSYDRGRETQYF.

This chain uses TRBV27 with TRBJ1-1; 7 bases line up with TRBD1. This CDR3 is built from 16 residues. V shed 7 bases and J 7 bases; nucleotides not matched to a gene: 18. Germline CDR1 reads MNHEY; CDR2 reads SMNVEV (reference sequence). The CDR3 DNA sequence: TGTGCCAGCACGAACCTACCGACAGGGAAGGGGTTTGAAGCTTTCTTT. Encoded protein: CASTNLPTGKGFEAFF.

In nucleotides, the CDR3 is TGTGCCAGCAGTTTTCAGGGTACGACAAGCTCCAAGGCTTTCTTT. As protein: CASSFQGTTSSKAFF. The chain couples TRBV27 to TRBJ1-1; possibly TRBD1 for D (5 bases). Germline CDR1 and CDR2: MNHEY and SMNVEV (reference sequence). The CDR3 loop spans 15 amino acids. V was pared by 3 bases and J by 11 bases, with 22 bases between.

This clone appeared a single time. This rearrangement joins TRBV5-4 to TRBJ2-4; 9 bases map to TRBD1. The CDR3 runs to 16 residues. Germline V gene sequence: CDR1 SGHNT, CDR2 YYREEE (reference sequence). The trim removed 4 bases at V and 2 bases at J, leaving 7 bases unmatched. The CDR3 DNA sequence: TGTGCCAGCAGCCTAGTACAGGGGGCATCCAAAAACATTCAGTACTTC. Encoded protein: CASSLVQGASKNIQYF.

The J gene is TRBJ2-7, the V gene TRBV5-8; 7 bases are a match to TRBD1. The germline CDR1 and CDR2 sequences are SGHTS and YDEGEE. The CDR3 length is 15 residues. V was pared by 0 bases and J by 3 bases, with 6 bases of the junction left unmatched. CDR3 region: CASSLGQGTVYEQYF. The DNA of the CDR3 is TGTGCCAGCAGCTTGGGACAGGGTACTGTCTACGAGCAGTACTTC.

The chain joins TRBV10-3 to TRBJ2-1; TRBD2 agrees at 9 bases. CDR3 length equals 15 residues. After removal of 0 bases from V and 5 bases from J, the junction contained 2 bases not matched to a gene. Germline CDR1 reads ENHRY; CDR2 reads SYGVKD. As DNA, the CDR3 is TGTGCCATCAGTGAGTCGGCTAGCGGGAACAATGAGCAGTTCTTC. It translates to CAISESASGNNEQFF.

The chain is built from TRBV27 and TRBJ2-7; D gene ambiguous. The V end was cut by 3 bases, the J end by 4 bases, with 13 bases between. This CDR3 contains 14 residues. Germline lookup yields CDR1 MNHEY and CDR2 SMNVEV (reference sequence). CDR3 sequence reads: CASSFLPGSYEQYF. The CDR3, as DNA: TGTGCCAGCAGTTTTCTCCCGGGTTCTTACGAGCAGTACTTC.

CDR3 sequence reads: CASSETDSSYNEQFF. The CDR3 coding sequence is TGTGCCAGCAGCGAGACGGACAGCTCCTACAATGAGCAGTTCTTC. V is TRBV7-8 and J is TRBJ2-1, with D maybe TRBD1 (6 bases). CDR3 length equals 15 residues. V was clipped by 5 bases and J by 0 bases, with 11 bases between them. The germline CDR1 and CDR2 sequences are SGHVS and FQNEAQ.

This clone was picked up a small number of times. The CDR3 loop reads CASSRQVNTGELFF. CDR3 DNA sequence: TGCGCCAGCAGCCGGCAGGTGAACACCGGGGAGCTGTTTTTT. The chain combines TRBV4-1 with TRBJ2-2; no clear D. The CDR3 spans 14 residues. Trimming left V 4 bases short and J 1 base short, with 7 bases between. Germline V gene sequence: CDR1 MGHRA, CDR2 YSYEKL.

The chain links TRBV6-5 to TRBJ2-7; 8 bases agree with TRBD1. This CDR3 region has 15 residues. The germline V gene has CDR1 MNHEY and CDR2 SVGAGI. Unmatched junction bases numbered 3, after V lost 0 bases and J lost 2 bases. The CDR3: CASSYSGQGTYEQYF. The CDR3 nucleotides are TGTGCCAGCAGTTACTCTGGACAGGGCACCTACGAGCAGTACTTC.

The chain carries TRBV7-9 and TRBJ1-2, with D hard to call. Germline CDR1 reads SEHNR; CDR2 reads FQNEAQ (reference sequence). V gave up 1 base and J gave up 4 bases, with 13 bases separating them. The CDR3 totals 15 residues. CDR3 in DNA: TGTGCCAGCAGCTTAGACCTGACGTCGGGCTATGGCTACACCTTC. This encodes CASSLDLTSGYGYTF.

The sample holds many counts of this clone. The genes are TRBV4-1 and TRBJ1-1; the match to TRBD1 covers 8 bases. With V trimmed by 2 bases and J by 0 bases, 8 bases remained unmatched. This CDR3 contains 17 residues. Germline assignment: CDR1 MGHRA and CDR2 YSYEKL. CDR3 protein: CASSQIGTGAMNTEAFF. The CDR3 region has the DNA TGCGCCAGCAGCCAAATTGGGACAGGCGCCATGAACACTGAAGCTTTCTTT.

The CDR3 loop reads CASSWGRTGPDLPQHF. The CDR3 nucleotides are TGTGCCAGCAGTTGGGGCCGGACAGGGCCCGATTTGCCCCAGCATTTT. The chain combines TRBV6-5 with TRBJ1-5; 8 bases line up with TRBD1. Per germline, CDR1 MNHEY and CDR2 SVGAGI. V shed 4 bases, J shed 9 bases, and the junction held 14 bases outside the gene matches. This CDR3 region has 16 residues.

V usage is TRBV30 and J usage is TRBJ1-2; 9 nucleotides line up with TRBD1. The CDR3 is 13 amino acids. In germline, CDR1 is GTSNPN, CDR2 SVGIG (reference sequence). Trimming took 3 bases from V and 8 from J; bases not matched to a gene: 7. The CDR3 reads CAWRRDRASGYTF. The CDR3 DNA is TGTGCCTGGAGACGGGACAGGGCGTCAGGCTACACCTTC.

Worth noting for this clone: Compared with germline, one end of the junction differs, possibly owing to a read error. This rearrangement joins TRBV2 to TRBJ2-3, with 12 bases identical to TRBD2. In germline, CDR1 is SNHLY, CDR2 FYNNEI. CDR3 length: 16 amino acids. For the CDR3, the DNA is TGTGCCAGCAGAGAAGGACTAGCGGGGATCACAGATACGCAGTATTTT. Translation gives CASREGLAGITDTQYF.

In its sample, this clone was seen a few times. This rearrangement joins TRBV30 to TRBJ1-5; unclear D gene. Per the germline V gene, CDR1 is GTSNPN and CDR2 is SVGIG (reference sequence). The CDR3 is made up of 13 amino acids. V shed 2 bases and J shed 3 bases, with 8 bases lying between them. The CDR3 reads CAWSIQDNQPQHF. The CDR3 nucleotides read TGTGCCTGGAGTATCCAGGACAATCAGCCCCAGCATTTT.

The chain uses TRBV7-3 and TRBJ1-2; D unclear. Germline lookup yields CDR1 SGHTA and CDR2 FQGTGA. Trimming cost V 2 bases and J 8 bases, with 15 bases left between them. This CDR3 is 14 amino acids long. CDR3 protein: CASSLGTERGGYTF. In nucleotides, the CDR3 is TGTGCCAGCAGCTTAGGCACCGAACGGGGAGGCTACACCTTC.

The V gene is TRBV5-1, the J gene TRBJ2-1, with TRBD2 identical over 8 bases. J was trimmed by 6 bases and V by 6 bases; bases with no gene match: 14. The V gene's germline CDR1 is SGHRS and CDR2 YFSETQ. This CDR3 has 16 residues. The CDR3 bases are TGCGCCAGCATAAATTTTTCGGGGGGGGGCTCCAATGAGCAGTTCTTC. Translated, it gives CASINFSGGGSNEQFF.

The V and J genes are TRBV19 and TRBJ2-1, with 8 nucleotides matching TRBD2. Per germline, CDR1 LNHDA and CDR2 SQIVND (reference sequence). The CDR3 is 18 amino acids. The trim removed 7 bases at V and 0 bases at J, leaving 14 bases unmatched. The CDR3 coding sequence is TGTGCCAGTACGGGGCGGGGGGCCCTCCTGAGCTCCTACAATGAGCAGTTCTTC. Its protein is CASTGRGALLSSYNEQFF. Full variable domain (remainder filled in from reference TRBV19 and TRBJ2-1): DGGITQSPKYLFRKEGQNVTLSCEQNLNHDAMYWYRQDPGQGLRLIYYSQIVNDFQKGDIAEGYSVSREKKESFPLTVTSAQKNPTAFYLCASTGRGALLSSYNEQFFGPGTRLTVL.

This clone appeared a single time. The chain carries TRBV29-1 and TRBJ1-2, with 7 nucleotides matching TRBD1. Germline V CDR1 and CDR2: SQVTM, ANQGSEA. The CDR3 extends over 14 amino acids. After removal of 6 bases from V and 8 bases from J, the junction contained 15 bases not matched to a gene. CDR3 residues: CSVAPGQLPLGYTF. DNA for the CDR3: TGCAGCGTCGCCCCGGGACAGCTCCCGTTAGGCTACACCTTC.

The chain combines TRBV5-6 with TRBJ2-3; 10 nucleotides align to TRBD2. The V gene end was trimmed by 4 bases and the J gene end by 4 bases; junction bases not matched to a gene: 6. This CDR3 is built from 15 residues. Germline V gene sequence: CDR1 SGHDT, CDR2 YYEEEE. The CDR3 sequence is CASSVLLAGSDTQYF. Here the CDR3 DNA reads TGTGCCAGCAGCGTACTACTAGCGGGGTCAGATACGCAGTATTTT.

This chain uses TRBV18 with TRBJ1-2; tentative D call: TRBD1 (6 bases). This CDR3 has 14 residues. V was trimmed by 3 bases and J by 5 bases, leaving 13 bases between them. Per the germline V gene, CDR1 is KGHSH and CDR2 is LQKENI. CDR3 sequence: CASSPGGGIYGYTF. The CDR3 DNA sequence: TGTGCCAGCTCACCCGGCGGGGGCATTTATGGCTACACCTTC.

A remark on this clone: The sample holds other DNA sequences that translate to the same CDR3. The rearrangement links TRBV7-2 to TRBJ1-2; TRBD1 might be the D (5 bases). Per the germline V gene, CDR1 is SGHTA and CDR2 is FQGNSA. This CDR3 is 13 amino acids long. The ends were cut back, 5 bases at V and 4 bases at J, with 11 bases in the middle. CDR3 protein: CASSLGGGYGYTF. In nucleotides, the CDR3 is TGTGCCAGCAGCCTCGGGGGGGGCTATGGCTACACCTTC.